The present entry profiles one TCR beta chain with its context. Its antigen is not known. Measured with immunoSEQ multiplex PCR; TCRdb has only the in-frame clones, and not every one. The table has around 120,000 clones, roughly 90% seen once. The sample originates from a study of T cell responses to AZD1222 COVID-19 vaccine. In the study overall: Pooling covered second doses at about 4 or about 12 weeks.

Whole-study results and caveats: Clonal diversity was possibly underestimated, and the donors were mostly white British, with more females. All repertoire sampling was performed exclusively after the peak T cell response.

The trim removed 5 bases at V and 8 bases at J, leaving 6 bases unmatched. The germline V gene encodes CDR1 LNHDA and CDR2 SQIVND (reference sequence). The CDR3 totals 13 residues. This clonotype was obtained from an adult in good health. The rearrangement uses TRBV19 and TRBJ1-1; 9 nucleotides agree with TRBD1. The sequencing used peripheral blood, collected on day 0 of AZD1222 vaccination. The CDR3 sequence is CASSLPGQGEAFF. The DNA for the CDR3 is TGTGCCAGTAGTCTACCGGGACAGGGAGAAGCTTTCTTT. The whole variable domain, filled in from reference TRBV19 and TRBJ1-1, reads DGGITQSPKYLFRKEGQNVTLSCEQNLNHDAMYWYRQDPGQGLRLIYYSQIVNDFQKGDIAEGYSVSREKKESFPLTVTSAQKNPTAFYLCASSLPGQGEAFFGQGTRLTVV.